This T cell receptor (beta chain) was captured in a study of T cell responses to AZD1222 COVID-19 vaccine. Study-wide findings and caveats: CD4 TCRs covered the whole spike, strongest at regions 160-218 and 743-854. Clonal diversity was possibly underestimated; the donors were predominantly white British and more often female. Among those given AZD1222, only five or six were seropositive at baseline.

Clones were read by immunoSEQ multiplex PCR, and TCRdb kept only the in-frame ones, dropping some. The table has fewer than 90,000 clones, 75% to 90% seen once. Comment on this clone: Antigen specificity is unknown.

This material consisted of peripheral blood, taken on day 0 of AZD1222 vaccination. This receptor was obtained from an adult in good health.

The CDR3 nucleotides read TGTGCCAGCAGCCTCATACCGTCTGGAAACACCATATATTTT. This gives the protein CASSLIPSGNTIYF. V and J are TRBV7-9 and TRBJ1-3; the D is unclear. The CDR3 is 14 amino acids. Trimming stripped 5 bases from V and 1 base from J, with 9 bases between. Germline V CDR1 and CDR2: SEHNR, FQNEAQ (reference sequence).